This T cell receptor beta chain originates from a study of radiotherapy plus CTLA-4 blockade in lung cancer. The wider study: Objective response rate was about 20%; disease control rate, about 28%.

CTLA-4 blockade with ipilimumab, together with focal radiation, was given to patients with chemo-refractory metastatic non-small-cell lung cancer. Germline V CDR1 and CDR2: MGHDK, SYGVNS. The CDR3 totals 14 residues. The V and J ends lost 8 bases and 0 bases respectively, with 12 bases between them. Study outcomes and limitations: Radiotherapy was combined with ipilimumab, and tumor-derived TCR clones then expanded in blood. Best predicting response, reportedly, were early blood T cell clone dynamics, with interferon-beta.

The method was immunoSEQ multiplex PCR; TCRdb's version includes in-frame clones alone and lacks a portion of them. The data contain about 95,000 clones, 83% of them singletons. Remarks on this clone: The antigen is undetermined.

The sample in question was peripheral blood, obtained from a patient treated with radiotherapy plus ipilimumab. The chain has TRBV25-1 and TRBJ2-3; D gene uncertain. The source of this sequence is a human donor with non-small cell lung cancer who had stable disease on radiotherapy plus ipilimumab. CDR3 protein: CASGWGSSTDTQYF. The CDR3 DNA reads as TGTGCCAGCGGTTGGGGTTCTAGCACAGATACGCAGTATTTT.